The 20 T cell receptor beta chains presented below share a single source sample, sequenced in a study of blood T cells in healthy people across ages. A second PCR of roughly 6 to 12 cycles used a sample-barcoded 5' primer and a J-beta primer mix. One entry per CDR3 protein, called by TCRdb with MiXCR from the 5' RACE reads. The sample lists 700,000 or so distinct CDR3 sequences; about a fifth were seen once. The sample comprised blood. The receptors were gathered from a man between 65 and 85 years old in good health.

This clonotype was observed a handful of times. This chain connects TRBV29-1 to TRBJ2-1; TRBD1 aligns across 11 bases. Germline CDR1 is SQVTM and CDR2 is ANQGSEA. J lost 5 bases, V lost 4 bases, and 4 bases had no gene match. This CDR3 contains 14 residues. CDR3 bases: TGCAGCGTTGGAGGGACAGGGGGGAACAATGAGCAGTTCTTC. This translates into CSVGGTGGNNEQFF.

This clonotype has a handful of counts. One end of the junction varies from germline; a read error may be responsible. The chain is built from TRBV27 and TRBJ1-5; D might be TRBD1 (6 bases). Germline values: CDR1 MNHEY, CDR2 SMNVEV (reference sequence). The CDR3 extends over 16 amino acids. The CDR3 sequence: CASSLYGQYSNRPQHF. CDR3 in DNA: TGTGCCAGCAGTTTATACGGACAGTATAGCAATCGGCCCCAGCATTTT.

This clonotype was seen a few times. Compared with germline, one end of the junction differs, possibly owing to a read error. The CDR3 sequence: CAGYTPGNTIYF. For the CDR3, the DNA is TGCGCGGGGTACACGCCAGGAAACACCATATATTTT. The V gene is TRBV7-9, the J gene TRBJ1-3, with D uncertain. Germline V gives CDR1 SEHNR, CDR2 FQNEAQ (reference sequence). The CDR3 spans 12 residues.

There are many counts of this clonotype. CDR3 sequence: CASSLGLAGTTGELFF. The CDR3, as DNA: TGCGCCAGCAGCTTGGGACTAGCGGGGACCACCGGGGAGCTGTTTTTT. The genes are TRBV5-1 and TRBJ2-2; 11 bases line up with TRBD2. CDR1 and CDR2 from the germline V gene are SGHRS and YFSETQ. The length of the CDR3 is 16 residues. Germline trimming cut 0 bases from V and 4 bases from J; bases unmatched to any gene: 2.

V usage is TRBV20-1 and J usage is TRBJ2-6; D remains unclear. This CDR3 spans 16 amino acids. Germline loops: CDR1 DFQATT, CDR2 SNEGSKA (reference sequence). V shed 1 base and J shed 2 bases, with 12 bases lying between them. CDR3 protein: CSARAGIGTGANVLTF. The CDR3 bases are TGCAGTGCTAGAGCGGGTATCGGCACTGGGGCCAACGTCCTGACTTTC.

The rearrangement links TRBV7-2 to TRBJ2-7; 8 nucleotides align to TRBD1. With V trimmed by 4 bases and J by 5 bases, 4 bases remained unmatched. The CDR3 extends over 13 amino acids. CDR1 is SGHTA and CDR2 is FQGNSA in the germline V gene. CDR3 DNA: TGTGCCAGCAGCTCGACAGGGGTTCACGAGCAGTACGTC. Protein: CASSSTGVHEQYV.

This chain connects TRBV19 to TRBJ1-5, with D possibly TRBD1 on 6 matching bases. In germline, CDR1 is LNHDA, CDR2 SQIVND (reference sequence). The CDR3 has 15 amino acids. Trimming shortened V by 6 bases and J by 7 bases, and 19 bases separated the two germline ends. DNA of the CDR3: TGTGCCAGTAGCACGTCGCGGGGGGCACAGCAGCCCCAGCATTTT. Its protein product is CASSTSRGAQQPQHF.

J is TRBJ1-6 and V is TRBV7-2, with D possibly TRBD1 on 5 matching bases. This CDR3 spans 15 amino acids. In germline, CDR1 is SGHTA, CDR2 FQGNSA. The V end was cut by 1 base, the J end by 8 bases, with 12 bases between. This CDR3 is CASSLVGTADSPLHF. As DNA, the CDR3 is TGTGCCAGCAGCTTAGTGGGGACGGCGGATTCACCCCTCCACTTT. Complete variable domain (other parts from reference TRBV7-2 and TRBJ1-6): GAGVSQSPSNKVTEKGKDVELRCDPISGHTALYWYRQSLGQGLEFLIYFQGNSAPDKSGLPSDRFSAERTGGSVSTLTIQRTQQEDSAVYLCASSLVGTADSPLHFGNGTRLTVT.

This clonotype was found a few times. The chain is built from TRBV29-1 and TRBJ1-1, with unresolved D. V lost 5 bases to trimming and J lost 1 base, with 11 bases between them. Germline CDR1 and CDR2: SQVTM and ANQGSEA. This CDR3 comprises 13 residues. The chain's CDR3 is CSVRIGSNTEAFF. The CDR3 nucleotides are TGCAGCGTTAGGATAGGGTCGAACACTGAAGCTTTCTTT.

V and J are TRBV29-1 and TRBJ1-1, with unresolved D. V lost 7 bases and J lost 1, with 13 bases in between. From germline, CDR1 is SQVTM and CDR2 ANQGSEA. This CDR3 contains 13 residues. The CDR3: CSAAVDGNTEAFF. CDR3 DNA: TGCAGCGCAGCCGTGGACGGGAACACTGAAGCTTTCTTT.

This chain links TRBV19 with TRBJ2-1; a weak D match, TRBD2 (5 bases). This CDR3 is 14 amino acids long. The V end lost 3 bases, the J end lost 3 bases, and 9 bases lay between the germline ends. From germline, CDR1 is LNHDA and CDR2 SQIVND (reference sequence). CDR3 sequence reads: CASSMGVNYNEQFF. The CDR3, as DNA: TGTGCCAGTAGTATGGGAGTTAACTACAATGAGCAGTTCTTC. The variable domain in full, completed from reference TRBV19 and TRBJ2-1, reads DGGITQSPKYLFRKEGQNVTLSCEQNLNHDAMYWYRQDPGQGLRLIYYSQIVNDFQKGDIAEGYSVSREKKESFPLTVTSAQKNPTAFYLCASSMGVNYNEQFFGPGTRLTVL.

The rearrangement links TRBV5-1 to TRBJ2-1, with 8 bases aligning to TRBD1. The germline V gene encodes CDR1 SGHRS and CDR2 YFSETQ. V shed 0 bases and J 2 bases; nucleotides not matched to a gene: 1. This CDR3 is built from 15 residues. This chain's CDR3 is CASSLEDRAYNEQFF. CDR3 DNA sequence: TGCGCCAGCAGCTTGGAGGACAGGGCCTACAATGAGCAGTTCTTC.

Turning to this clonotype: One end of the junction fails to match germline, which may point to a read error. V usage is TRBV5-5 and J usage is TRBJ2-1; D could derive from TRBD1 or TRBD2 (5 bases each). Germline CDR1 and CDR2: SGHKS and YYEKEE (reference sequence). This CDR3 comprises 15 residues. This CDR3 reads CASSLGGSSHNEQFF. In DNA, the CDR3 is TGTGCCAGCAGCTTGGGGGGGAGCTCCCACAATGAGCAGTTCTTC. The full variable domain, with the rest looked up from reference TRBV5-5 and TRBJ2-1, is DAGVTQSPTHLIKTRGQQVTLRCSPISGHKSVSWYQQVLGQGPQFIFQYYEKEERGRGNFPDRFSARQFPNYSSELNVNALLLGDSALYLCASSLGGSSHNEQFFGPGTRLTVL.

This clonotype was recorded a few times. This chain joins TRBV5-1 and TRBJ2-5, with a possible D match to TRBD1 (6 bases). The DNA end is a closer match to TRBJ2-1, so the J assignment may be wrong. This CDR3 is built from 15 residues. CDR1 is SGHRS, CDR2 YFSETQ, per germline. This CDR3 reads CASSLDTGYSNEQFF. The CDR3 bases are TGCGCCAGCAGCTTGGATACAGGGTATAGCAATGAGCAGTTCTTC.

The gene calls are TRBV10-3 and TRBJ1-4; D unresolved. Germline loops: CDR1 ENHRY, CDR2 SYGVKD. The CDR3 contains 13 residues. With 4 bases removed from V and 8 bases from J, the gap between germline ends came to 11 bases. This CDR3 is CAISGQTREKLFF. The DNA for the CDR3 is TGTGCCATCAGTGGCCAAACTAGGGAAAAACTGTTTTTT.

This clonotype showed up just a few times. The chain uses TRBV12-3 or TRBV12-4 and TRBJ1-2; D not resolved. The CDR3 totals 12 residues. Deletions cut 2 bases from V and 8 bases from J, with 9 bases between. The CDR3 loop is CASSLMGGGYTF. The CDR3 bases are TGTGCCAGCAGTTTAATGGGAGGAGGCTACACCTTC.

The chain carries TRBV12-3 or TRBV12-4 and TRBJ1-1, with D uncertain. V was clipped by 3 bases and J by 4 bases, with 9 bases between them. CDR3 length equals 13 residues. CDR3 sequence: CASSFVWSTEAFF. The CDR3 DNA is TGTGCCAGCAGTTTTGTATGGTCCACTGAAGCTTTCTTT.

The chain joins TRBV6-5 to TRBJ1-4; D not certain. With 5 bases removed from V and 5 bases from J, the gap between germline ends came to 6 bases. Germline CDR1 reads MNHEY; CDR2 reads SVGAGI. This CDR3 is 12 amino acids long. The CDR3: CASSRPNEKLFF. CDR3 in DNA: TGTGCCAGCAGTCGACCGAATGAAAAACTGTTTTTT.

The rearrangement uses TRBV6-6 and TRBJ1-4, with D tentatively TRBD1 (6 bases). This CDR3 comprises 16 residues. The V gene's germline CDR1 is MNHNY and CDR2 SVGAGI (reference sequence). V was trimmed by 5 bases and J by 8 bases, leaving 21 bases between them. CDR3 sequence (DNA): TGTGCCAGCAGTCCCCCGGGGGGGGCGGGTCCCGAAAAACTGTTTTTT. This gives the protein CASSPPGGAGPEKLFF.

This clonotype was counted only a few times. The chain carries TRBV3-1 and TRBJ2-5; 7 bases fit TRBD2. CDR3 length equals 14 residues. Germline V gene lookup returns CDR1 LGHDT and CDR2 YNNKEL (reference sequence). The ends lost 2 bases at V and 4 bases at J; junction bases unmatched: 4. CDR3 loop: CASSQRTRGETQYF. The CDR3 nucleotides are TGTGCCAGCAGCCAAAGGACTAGGGGAGAGACCCAGTACTTC.